These 25 T cell receptor beta chains came from one sample sequenced in a study of shared clonotypes between healthy human individuals. The method was immunoSEQ multiplex PCR; TCRdb's version includes in-frame clones alone and lacks a portion of them. This table has around 980,000 clones, approximately 80% appearing once. The sample consisted of memory CD4+ T cells from PBMCs. Stated subset: CD45RA-negative fraction. Receptors originate from a man between 18 and 29 years old in good health. Some clones in this sample may be carry-over from other donors' samples.

This chain links TRBV28 with TRBJ1-3; D not resolved. CDR3 length equals 18 residues. Deletions cut 3 bases from V and 0 bases from J, with 18 bases between. Germline values: CDR1 MDHEN, CDR2 SYDVKM. The CDR3 here is CASSFQGNPTLSGNTIYF. The CDR3, as DNA: TGTGCCAGCAGTTTTCAAGGGAATCCAACCCTCTCTGGAAACACCATATATTTT.

V is TRBV5-6 and J is TRBJ1-2, with a tentative D call TRBD1 (5 bases). This CDR3 spans 13 amino acids. Trimming stripped 4 bases from V and 4 bases from J, with 11 bases between. Looked up from germline, CDR1 is SGHDT and CDR2 is YYEEEE. The CDR3 spells CASSPGVTYGYTF. In DNA form, the CDR3 reads TGTGCCAGCAGCCCGGGGGTTACCTATGGCTACACCTTC.

This clone was seen a few times. V is TRBV29-1 and J is TRBJ2-3; D unresolved. The CDR3 has 15 amino acids. Per the germline V gene, CDR1 is SQVTM and CDR2 is ANQGSEA. V dropped 4 bases and J dropped 0 bases, with 14 bases sitting between them. Written as DNA, the CDR3 is TGCAGCGTTGTCTTGCCGGTAACTAGCACAGATACGCAGTATTTT. This gives the protein CSVVLPVTSTDTQYF.

The sample holds a few counts of this clone. The chain has TRBV27 and TRBJ2-2; 9 bases align to TRBD1. CDR3 size: 16 residues. The germline CDR1 and CDR2 sequences are MNHEY and SMNVEV (reference sequence). V dropped 3 bases and J dropped 5; count of bases not matched to a gene: 7. DNA of the CDR3: TGTGCCAGCAGTTTTTCGACAGGGGGAAGAACCGGGGAGCTGTTTTTT. Its translation: CASSFSTGGRTGELFF.

The J gene is TRBJ2-2, the V gene TRBV5-8; 9 positions agree with TRBD1. This CDR3 has 15 residues. With 9 bases clipped from V and 2 bases from J, the junction kept 8 bases outside the gene matches. Germline CDR1 reads SGHTS; CDR2 reads YDEGEE. The CDR3 is CAIARDRANTGELFF. The CDR3 coding sequence is TGTGCCATCGCGCGGGACAGGGCTAACACCGGGGAGCTGTTTTTT.

With regard to this clone: A much larger clone differs by one base, so this may be a read error. The same CDR3 is also encoded by other DNA sequences in this sample. The V call is TRBV29-1, the J call TRBJ2-7; 7 bases map to TRBD2. CDR1 SQVTM and CDR2 ANQGSEA come from the germline V gene. There are 16 residues in the CDR3. CDR3 protein: CSVEDRSGGSLYEQYF. CDR3 nucleotide sequence: TGCAGCGTTGAAGATCGGAGTGGCGGGAGTCTCTACGAACAGTACTTC.

This clone occurred a few times. The chain carries TRBV25-1 and TRBJ1-2, with 9 bases identical to TRBD1. With V trimmed by 9 bases and J by 3 bases, 8 bases remained unmatched. The CDR3 is 14 residues long. Germline CDR1 reads MGHDK; CDR2 reads SYGVNS. CDR3 residues: CASSGQGLYYGYTF. DNA of the CDR3: TGTGCCAGTTCGGGACAGGGTCTTTACTATGGCTACACCTTC.

This chain connects TRBV2 to TRBJ2-1; 11 positions agree with TRBD1. This CDR3 has 16 residues. Germline CDR1 and CDR2: SNHLY and FYNNEI. V was clipped by 4 bases and J by 2 bases; unmatched bases: 4. CDR3: CASSGTGGIPYNEQFF. In nucleotides, the CDR3 is TGTGCCAGCAGTGGGACAGGGGGCATCCCCTACAATGAGCAGTTCTTC.

The table lists this clone with a count of one. The chain has TRBV4-1 and TRBJ1-1, with TRBD1 matching over 8 bases. Germline values: CDR1 MGHRA, CDR2 YSYEKL. The CDR3 extends over 15 amino acids. The V segment lost 0 bases and the J segment 3 bases; nucleotides outside the gene matches: 3. As DNA, the CDR3 is TGCGCCAGCAGCCAAGATGTGACAGGGGACACTGAAGCTTTCTTT. Translating gives CASSQDVTGDTEAFF.

This clone was seen only once. A far larger clone is one base from this, pointing to a likely read error. Other DNA sequences in this specimen translate into the identical CDR3. The V call is TRBV30, the J call TRBJ2-3; 11 bases are a match to TRBD2. The germline V gene encodes CDR1 GTSNPN and CDR2 SVGIG (reference sequence). The CDR3 covers 17 residues. CDR3 protein: CAWSTGLAGRSTDTQYF. The CDR3, as DNA: TGTGCTTGGAGTACTGGACTAGCGGGCAGAAGCACAGATACGCAGTATTTT.

This clone showed up many times. The V and J genes are TRBV2 and TRBJ2-2; TRBD1 or TRBD2 may be the D gene (5 bases each). CDR3 length equals 15 residues. V lost 3 bases, J lost 4 bases, and 12 bases lay in between. CDR1 and CDR2 (germline): SNHLY, FYNNEI. CDR3 sequence reads: CASSDWGRGTGELFF. The CDR3 DNA reads as TGTGCCAGCAGTGATTGGGGGAGAGGCACCGGGGAGCTGTTTTTT.

This clone was seen only a few times. V gene TRBV4-1 combines with J gene TRBJ2-2; D might be TRBD2 (7 bases). The CDR3 is 15 amino acids. Trimming removed 11 bases at V and 0 bases at J, with 16 bases between. Germline V gene sequence: CDR1 MGHRA, CDR2 YSYEKL. The CDR3 sequence: CASRGAGANTGELFF. For the CDR3, the DNA is TGCGCCTCACGGGGGGCAGGGGCGAACACCGGGGAGCTGTTTTTT.

The rearrangement joins TRBV29-1 to TRBJ1-1; D is perhaps TRBD1 (5 bases). Germline CDR1 is SQVTM and CDR2 is ANQGSEA. The germline V and J ends were trimmed by 6 bases and 4 bases, with 18 bases remaining between them. The CDR3 spans 14 residues. The CDR3 nucleotides read TGCAGCGTGGAACAACGACATGGGGGCACTGAAGCTTTCTTT. This codes for CSVEQRHGGTEAFF.

This rearrangement joins TRBV19 to TRBJ1-1; no clear D gene. V gave up 4 bases and J gave up 0 bases, with 6 bases separating them. The CDR3 loop spans 13 amino acids. Germline V gives CDR1 LNHDA, CDR2 SQIVND (reference sequence). The CDR3 loop reads CASSRGLNTEAFF. CDR3 bases: TGTGCCAGTAGTAGGGGTCTGAACACTGAAGCTTTCTTT.

This sequence joins TRBV15 and TRBJ2-3; the match to TRBD1 covers 11 bases. CDR1 LNHNV and CDR2 YYDKDF come from the germline V gene (reference sequence). After removal of 6 bases from V and 4 bases from J, the junction contained 6 bases not matched to a gene. The CDR3 loop spans 15 amino acids. The CDR3 nucleotides are TGTGCCACCAGGGTCGGGACAGGGGGTCCAGATACGCAGTATTTT. The encoded protein is CATRVGTGGPDTQYF.

J is TRBJ1-1 and V is TRBV6-6; 7 bases are shared with TRBD1. Per germline, CDR1 MNHNY and CDR2 SVGAGI (reference sequence). Trimming cost V 6 bases and J 4 bases; bases outside gene matches: 11. The CDR3 loop spans 15 amino acids. The CDR3 sequence: CASRMVYRGTTEAFF. The CDR3 coding sequence is TGTGCCAGCAGGATGGTCTACAGGGGAACCACTGAAGCTTTCTTT.

V gene TRBV5-6 combines with J gene TRBJ2-3, with D unresolved. Germline CDR1 reads SGHDT; CDR2 reads YYEEEE. This CDR3 is built from 15 residues. Trimming left V 1 base short and J 0 bases short, with 9 bases between. The CDR3 region is CASSLFTESTDTQYF. Here the CDR3 DNA reads TGTGCCAGCAGCTTGTTTACTGAGAGCACAGATACGCAGTATTTT.

J is TRBJ1-2 and V is TRBV9; D possibly corresponds to TRBD1 (6 bases). Germline CDR1 and CDR2: SGDLS and YYNGEE. CDR3 size: 14 residues. Trimming shortened V by 3 bases and J by 4 bases, and 13 bases separated the two germline ends. The CDR3 DNA follows: TGTGCCAGCAGCGGGAGGGGGATCGGCTATGGCTACACCTTC. As protein: CASSGRGIGYGYTF.

The rearrangement uses TRBV19 and TRBJ2-7; TRBD1 might be the D (5 bases). Germline CDR1 reads LNHDA; CDR2 reads SQIVND (reference sequence). The CDR3 is made up of 14 amino acids. Deletions cut 3 bases from V and 3 bases from J, with 12 bases between. Here the CDR3 reads CASSMGRAGYEQYF. The CDR3 DNA is TGTGCCAGTAGTATGGGCAGGGCAGGCTACGAGCAGTACTTC.

This chain uses TRBV27 with TRBJ1-1; D gene ambiguous. The CDR3 has 15 amino acids. V gave up 0 bases and J gave up 2 bases, with 10 bases separating them. The germline CDR1 and CDR2 sequences are MNHEY and SMNVEV (reference sequence). CDR3 DNA: TGTGCCAGCAGTTTATCGAAGGGAGGCAACACTGAAGCTTTCTTT. It translates to CASSLSKGGNTEAFF.

The sample holds a few counts of this clone. V and J are TRBV5-1 and TRBJ2-1; 10 bases agree with TRBD1. Germline values: CDR1 SGHRS, CDR2 YFSETQ. The CDR3 covers 15 residues. V dropped 3 bases and J dropped 7; count of bases not matched to a gene: 7. The CDR3: CASSSTGGDGNEQFF. Written as DNA, the CDR3 is TGCGCCAGCAGCTCGACAGGGGGCGATGGGAATGAGCAGTTCTTC.

This chain connects TRBV29-1 to TRBJ2-5; 7 nucleotides agree with TRBD2. From germline, CDR1 is SQVTM and CDR2 ANQGSEA. With 5 bases clipped from V and 7 bases from J, the junction kept 10 bases outside the gene matches. This CDR3 comprises 13 residues. The CDR3 protein is CSVISGGGRTQYF. The CDR3 DNA reads as TGCAGCGTTATTTCGGGCGGGGGTAGGACCCAGTACTTC.

This chain joins TRBV7-9 and TRBJ1-1, with D uncertain. Germline V gives CDR1 SEHNR, CDR2 FQNEAQ (reference sequence). Trimming left V 5 bases short and J 3 bases short, with 16 bases between. The CDR3 length is 15 residues. The CDR3 sequence is CASSGRLRGDTEAFF. The CDR3 DNA follows: TGTGCCAGCAGCGGTAGGCTTCGGGGAGACACTGAAGCTTTCTTT.

This clone was found once. CDR3 coding DNA: TGTGCCAGCACTCTCACAGGTGGAGGTATCGAGACCCAGTACTTC. Amino acids: CASTLTGGGIETQYF. V gene TRBV6-6 combines with J gene TRBJ2-5; D tentatively fits TRBD1 or TRBD2 (5 bases each). Trimming pared 7 bases from V and 5 bases from J, leaving 20 bases between. The CDR3 has 15 amino acids. Germline loops: CDR1 MNHNY, CDR2 SVGAGI (reference sequence).

This clone was detected ten times or more. The chain carries TRBV27 and TRBJ2-7; D uncertain. Trimming removed 8 bases at V and 2 bases at J, with 13 bases between. The CDR3 covers 13 residues. Germline V gene data show CDR1 as MNHEY and CDR2 as SMNVEV (reference sequence). The CDR3 DNA sequence: TGTGCCAGCGCCACCGGAGTTCCCTACGAGCAGTACTTC. Translating it yields CASATGVPYEQYF.